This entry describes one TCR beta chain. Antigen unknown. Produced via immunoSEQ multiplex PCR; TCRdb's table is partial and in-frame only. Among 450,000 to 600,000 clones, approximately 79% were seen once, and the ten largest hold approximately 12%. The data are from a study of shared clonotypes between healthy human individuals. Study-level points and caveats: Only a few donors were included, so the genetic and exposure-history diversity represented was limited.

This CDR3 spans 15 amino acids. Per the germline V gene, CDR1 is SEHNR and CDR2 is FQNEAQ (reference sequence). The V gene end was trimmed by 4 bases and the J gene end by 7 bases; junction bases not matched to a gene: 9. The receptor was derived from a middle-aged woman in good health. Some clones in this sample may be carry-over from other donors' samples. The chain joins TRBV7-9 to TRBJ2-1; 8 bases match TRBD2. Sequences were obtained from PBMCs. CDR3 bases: TGTGCCAGCAGCTGGAGCGGGAGCGTTCGTAATGAGCAGTTCTTC. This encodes CASSWSGSVRNEQFF.